This T cell receptor beta chain was captured in a study of shared clonotypes between healthy human individuals. Overall study findings and caveats: It was observed that approximately 5% of naive CD4 clonotypes were shared across a few donors.

As concerns this clone: Its matching antigen is unknown.

Germline V gene sequence: CDR1 SGHRS, CDR2 YFSETQ. This CDR3 is 14 amino acids long. V gave up 3 bases and J gave up 5 bases; unmatched junction bases: 4. Measured with immunoSEQ multiplex PCR; TCRdb has only the in-frame clones, and not every one. The sample includes more than 400,000 clones, less than 96% of them seen just once. The chain joins TRBV5-1 to TRBJ1-4; 7 positions agree with TRBD1. Sample: naive CD4+ T cells sorted from blood. As for subset: CD45RA+ positively selected. The clonotype originates from a woman aged 25 to 39 in good health. The CDR3 is CASSWRQGNEKLFF. In DNA form, the CDR3 reads TGCGCCAGCAGCTGGAGACAGGGAAATGAAAAACTGTTTTTT.